This T cell receptor (beta chain) emerged from a study of T-cell memory formation after mild COVID-19. About the study: Among the donors, TCR clusters were largely specific to each donor.

UMIs and sample barcodes were carried by the TCR alpha and TCR beta cDNA libraries that 5'RACE produced using constant-segment primers. TCRdb ran MiXCR on the 5' RACE reads and lists one entry per CDR3 protein. The sample holds 350,000 or so distinct CDR3 sequences, 13% seen once. Study outcomes and limitations: Researchers could not confirm that second-wave clones peaking on day 37 targeted SARS-CoV-2. Pre-infection memory already had some responding clones, implying cross-reactive memory joined.

The sample holds a few counts of this clonotype. Antigen: not known. V was pared by 5 bases and J by 4 bases, with 12 bases of the junction left unmatched. The germline gives CDR1 MGHRA, CDR2 YSYEKL. The CDR3 extends over 17 amino acids. The specimen sequenced was PBMCs or a T cell subset sorted from them (not recorded which). The genes are TRBV4-1 and TRBJ1-2; 11 bases are a match to TRBD1. The clonotype comes from a man younger than 35 who had mild COVID-19 (a few samples of this study predate the infection). Cell type and time point are not known. This CDR3 is CASSTGQGAGRTYGYTF. The CDR3, as DNA: TGCGCCAGCAGCACCGGACAGGGGGCAGGACGGACCTATGGCTACACCTTC.